This T cell receptor beta chain was sequenced during a study of cytomegalovirus exposure and HLA in healthy donors. Study outcomes and limitations: Later, an analysis showed that TCR beta chains associated with HLA were more clonally expanded than others that were equally common. As a later analysis revealed, most CMV-associated TCR beta chains appeared HLA-restricted. Reports indicate that TCR beta sequences accurately predicted the HLA-A and HLA-B alleles of most subjects. The presence/absence work took it that sequencing depth was about the same across donors.

PCR was performed using 60 Vbeta and 13 Jbeta primers. Clones were sequenced by immunoSEQ multiplex PCR, and TCRdb holds only the in-frame ones, with some missing. The profile covers roughly 100,000 clones, with about 74% appearing a single time and 9.6% taken by the ten largest. Concerning this clone: What it binds is not known.

The sequenced sample was PBMCs. The clonotype was recovered from a male donor in good health and CMV-seropositive.

CDR3: CASRELSSGNTIYF. CDR3 nucleotide sequence: TGTGCCAGCAGGGAGTTGAGCTCTGGAAACACCATATATTTT. The rearrangement uses TRBV6-1 and TRBJ1-3; D remains unclear. Germline loops: CDR1 MNHNS, CDR2 SASEGT. CDR3 size: 14 residues. V lost 6 bases and J 0 bases, leaving 9 bases between the germline ends.